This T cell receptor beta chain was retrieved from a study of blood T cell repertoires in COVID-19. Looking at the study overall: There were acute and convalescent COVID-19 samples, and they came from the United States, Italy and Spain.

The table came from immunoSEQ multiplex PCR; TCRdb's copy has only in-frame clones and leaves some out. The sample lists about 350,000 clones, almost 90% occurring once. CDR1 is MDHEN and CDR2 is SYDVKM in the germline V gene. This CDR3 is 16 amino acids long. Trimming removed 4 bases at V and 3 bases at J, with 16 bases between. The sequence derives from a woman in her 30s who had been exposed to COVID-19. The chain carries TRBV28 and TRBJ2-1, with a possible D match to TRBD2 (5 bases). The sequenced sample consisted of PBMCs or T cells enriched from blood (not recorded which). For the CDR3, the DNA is TGTGCCAGCAGTTCAGGTGGACTTCTAGACTACAATGAGCAGTTCTTC. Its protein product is CASSSGGLLDYNEQFF.